These 29 T cell receptor beta chains were all obtained from the same sample, sequenced in a study of T cell responses to AZD1222 COVID-19 vaccine. Produced via immunoSEQ multiplex PCR; TCRdb's table is partial and in-frame only. The profile shows around 180,000 clones, about 90% of them singletons. Sequences were derived from peripheral blood, sampled on day 0 of MenACWY control vaccination. The receptor source for this set is an adult in good health.

The chain joins TRBV5-1 to TRBJ2-7, with D perhaps matching TRBD1 (5 bases). With 4 bases removed from V and 5 bases from J, the gap between germline ends came to 10 bases. Germline V gene lookup returns CDR1 SGHRS and CDR2 YFSETQ. The CDR3 has 12 residues. CDR3: CASSIQEDEQYF. Here the CDR3 DNA reads TGCGCCAGCAGCATACAGGAAGACGAGCAGTACTTC. The complete variable domain, with remaining parts taken from reference TRBV5-1 and TRBJ2-7, reads KAGVTQTPRYLIKTRGQQVTLSCSPISGHRSVSWYQQTPGQGLQFLFEYFSETQRNKGNFPGRFSGRQFSNSRSEMNVSTLELGDSALYLCASSIQEDEQYFGPGTRLTVT.

In the case of this clone: The sample contains more than one DNA sequence encoding this CDR3. The CDR3 loop reads CASSLYRDNSPLHF. For the CDR3, the DNA is TGTGCCAGCAGTTTATACCGGGACAATTCACCCCTCCACTTT. The chain joins TRBV28 to TRBJ1-6, with D perhaps TRBD1 (5 bases). Deletions cut 1 base from V and 7 bases from J, with 8 bases between. The germline gives CDR1 MDHEN, CDR2 SYDVKM. The CDR3 consists of 14 residues.

This clone was seen just once. The genes are TRBV13 and TRBJ1-2; 7 positions agree with TRBD1. The CDR3 loop spans 15 amino acids. Germline CDR1 and CDR2: PRHDT and FYEKMQ (reference sequence). V lost 5 bases and J lost 0; bases outside the gene matches: 6. This CDR3 reads CASSTGQRTNYGYTF. CDR3 coding DNA: TGTGCCAGCAGCACGGGACAGCGAACTAACTATGGCTACACCTTC.

The chain uses TRBV13 and TRBJ2-7; 7 bases fit TRBD2. CDR3 length equals 14 residues. Trimming cost V 5 bases and J 5 bases; bases outside gene matches: 9. Germline values: CDR1 PRHDT, CDR2 FYEKMQ (reference sequence). The CDR3 DNA sequence: TGTGCCAGCAGCCCGCGGGGGAGGCTCGACGAGCAGTACTTC. Protein product: CASSPRGRLDEQYF.

This chain uses TRBV7-2 with TRBJ1-6, with a weak D call TRBD1 (6 bases). The germline V gene has CDR1 SGHTA and CDR2 FQGNSA. This CDR3 comprises 16 residues. Trimming left V 5 bases short and J 9 bases short, with 20 bases between. CDR3 coding DNA: TGTGCCAGCAGCACCCGTCTCGGGACATTAGGTTCACCCCTCCACTTT. Residues: CASSTRLGTLGSPLHF.

The gene calls are TRBV27 and TRBJ2-6; 8 bases agree with TRBD1. The V gene end was trimmed by 4 bases and the J gene end by 4 bases; junction bases not matched to a gene: 9. CDR3 size: 17 residues. The germline CDR1 and CDR2 sequences are MNHEY and SMNVEV (reference sequence). The CDR3 spells CASSSGQGSSGANVLTF. CDR3 DNA sequence: TGTGCCAGCAGTTCCGGACAGGGCTCCTCCGGGGCCAACGTCCTGACTTTC.

J is TRBJ2-7 and V is TRBV6-5; D uncertain. V was clipped by 6 bases and J by 3 bases, with 12 bases between them. Germline V gene sequence: CDR1 MNHEY, CDR2 SVGAGI. The CDR3 is 13 amino acids. The CDR3 sequence: CASSPTSFYEQYF. Here the CDR3 DNA reads TGTGCCAGCAGCCCGACGTCCTTCTACGAGCAGTACTTC.

The chain is built from TRBV29-1 and TRBJ1-1; D uncertain. CDR3 size: 15 residues. CDR1 and CDR2 from the germline V gene are SQVTM and ANQGSEA. Trimming took off 3 bases at V and 0 bases at J, with 14 bases between the two ends. CDR3 in DNA: TGCAGCGTTGAGCTCAGGCTTGTTATGAACACTGAAGCTTTCTTT. The encoded protein is CSVELRLVMNTEAFF.

CDR3 nucleotide sequence: TGTGCCAGCAGCGTAGTCGACACAGGGTTATACACTGAAGCTTTCTTT. Protein product: CASSVVDTGLYTEAFF. The rearrangement links TRBV9 to TRBJ1-1; weak D call: TRBD1 (6 bases). V lost 0 bases and J 3 bases, leaving 15 bases between the germline ends. This CDR3 contains 16 residues. Germline V gene data show CDR1 as SGDLS and CDR2 as YYNGEE.

This sequence joins TRBV28 and TRBJ2-7, with 7 nucleotides matching TRBD1. The V gene end was trimmed by 8 bases and the J gene end by 0 bases; junction bases not matched to a gene: 4. Germline assignment: CDR1 MDHEN and CDR2 SYDVKM. There are 13 residues in the CDR3. CDR3 coding DNA: TGTGCCAGCGACAGGGCTGCCTCCTACGAGCAGTACTTC. Translation gives CASDRAASYEQYF. The full variable domain, with the rest looked up from reference TRBV28 and TRBJ2-7, is DVKVTQSSRYLVKRTGEKVFLECVQDMDHENMFWYRQDPGLGLRLIYFSYDVKMKEKGDIPEGYSVSREKKERFSLILESASTNQTSMYLCASDRAASYEQYFGPGTRLTVT.

V gene TRBV10-2 combines with J gene TRBJ1-2; D remains ambiguous. Trimming stripped 3 bases from V and 4 bases from J, with 9 bases between. Germline CDR1 is WSHSY and CDR2 is SAAADI. This CDR3 is 13 amino acids long. CDR3 nucleotides: TGCGCCAGCAGTGATGATGGGAGCTATGGCTACACCTTC. The encoded protein is CASSDDGSYGYTF.

As regards this clone: Within the sample, other DNA sequences also encode this same CDR3. The chain is built from TRBV2 and TRBJ1-3, with D uncertain. The CDR3 runs 12 residues. Trimming pared 6 bases from V and 1 base from J, leaving 4 bases between. Germline V gene lookup returns CDR1 SNHLY and CDR2 FYNNEI. The CDR3 DNA follows: TGTGCCAGCAGGGGTTCTGGAAACACCATATATTTT. Residues: CASRGSGNTIYF.

The chain joins TRBV15 to TRBJ2-1; 9 nucleotides match TRBD2. V shed 2 bases, J shed 7 bases, and the junction held 18 bases outside the gene matches. CDR1 is LNHNV and CDR2 is YYDKDF in the germline V gene (reference sequence). This CDR3 has 19 residues. CDR3 bases: TGTGCCACCAGCAGAAAATTGGCGGCTAGCGGGATTTCACAGAATGAGCAGTTCTTC. Translating gives CATSRKLAASGISQNEQFF.

This chain links TRBV4-2 with TRBJ2-7, with TRBD1 identical over 7 bases. The CDR3 sequence is 15 residues long. V gave up 0 bases and J gave up 4 bases; unmatched junction bases: 6. Germline-derived CDR1 and CDR2 are LGHNA and YNFKEQ. The CDR3 is CASSQEETGEYEQYF. In DNA form, the CDR3 reads TGTGCCAGCAGCCAAGAAGAAACAGGGGAATACGAGCAGTACTTC.

The chain uses TRBV9 and TRBJ2-1, with 7 bases aligning to TRBD1. With 3 bases clipped from V and 1 base from J, the junction kept 4 bases outside the gene matches. The CDR3 loop spans 15 amino acids. Germline-derived CDR1 and CDR2 are SGDLS and YYNGEE. CDR3 DNA sequence: TGTGCCAGCAGCGCCCGGGACAGTTCCTACAATGAGCAGTTCTTC. Amino acids: CASSARDSSYNEQFF.

CDR3 nucleotide sequence: TGTGCCAGCTCACCATCGACAGGGGAATCCAGGCAGCCCCAGCATTTT. It codes for CASSPSTGESRQPQHF. The chain couples TRBV18 to TRBJ1-5, with TRBD1 identical over 8 bases. The length of the CDR3 is 16 residues. With 2 bases clipped from V and 7 bases from J, the junction kept 10 bases outside the gene matches. In germline, CDR1 is KGHSH, CDR2 LQKENI.

The rearrangement joins TRBV7-2 to TRBJ2-5; TRBD2 matches at 10 bases. Losses at the gene ends were 6 bases for V and 1 base for J; bases not matched to a gene: 5. Germline V gene data show CDR1 as SGHTA and CDR2 as FQGNSA. The CDR3 sequence is 15 residues long. This chain's CDR3 is CASSLSGGAQETQYF. The CDR3 nucleotides are TGTGCCAGCAGTCTCAGCGGGGGGGCCCAAGAGACCCAGTACTTC.

The rearrangement links TRBV6-1 to TRBJ2-7, with 9 positions matching TRBD1. CDR3 length: 14 amino acids. After removal of 3 bases from V and 0 bases from J, the junction contained 0 bases not matched to a gene. Germline V lookup: CDR1 MNHNS, CDR2 SASEGT. The CDR3 sequence is CASSEGQGSYEQYF. CDR3 nucleotide sequence: TGTGCCAGCAGTGAGGGACAGGGCTCCTACGAGCAGTACTTC.

The V gene is TRBV28, the J gene TRBJ2-7; TRBD2 might be the D (6 bases). The ends were cut back, 2 bases at V and 1 base at J, with 9 bases in the middle. The CDR3 contains 14 residues. Germline lookup yields CDR1 MDHEN and CDR2 SYDVKM. The CDR3 here is CASSLGGASYEQYF. The CDR3 region has the DNA TGTGCCAGCAGTTTAGGCGGGGCTTCCTACGAGCAGTACTTC.

This chain connects TRBV27 to TRBJ1-6; the D gene is possibly TRBD1 (6 bases). With 2 bases removed from V and 1 base from J, the gap between germline ends came to 12 bases. This CDR3 has 17 amino acids. Germline CDR1 reads MNHEY; CDR2 reads SMNVEV (reference sequence). CDR3 sequence reads: CASSLVSGASYNSPLHF. The CDR3 bases are TGTGCCAGCAGTTTAGTATCGGGGGCTTCCTATAATTCACCCCTCCACTTT.

CDR3 coding DNA: TGTGCCGAGAGGCAGGGAGCCAAAAACATTCAGTACTTC. As protein: CAERQGAKNIQYF. The chain is built from TRBV24-1 and TRBJ2-4; D is perhaps TRBD1 (5 bases). The CDR3 runs to 13 residues. With 12 bases removed from V and 0 bases from J, the gap between germline ends came to 11 bases. Germline loops: CDR1 KGHDR, CDR2 SFDVKD.

The V call is TRBV5-3, the J call TRBJ1-3, with TRBD1 identical over 7 bases. TRBV5-3 is reported as an ORF; its role is uncertain. The CDR3 has 17 amino acids. V lost 4 bases to trimming and J lost 1 base; unmatched junction nucleotides: 11. The CDR3 protein is CARSRLRGPKSGNTIYF. The CDR3 DNA is TGTGCCAGAAGCCGACTAAGGGGGCCTAAATCTGGAAACACCATATATTTT.

This clone was observed once. This chain joins TRBV4-1 and TRBJ1-2; no clear D. The CDR3 loop spans 14 amino acids. The germline V and J ends were trimmed by 3 bases and 1 base, with 9 bases remaining between them. In germline, CDR1 is MGHRA, CDR2 YSYEKL. The CDR3 region is CASSQGSFNYGYTF. The DNA for the CDR3 is TGCGCCAGCAGCCAGGGATCGTTTAACTATGGCTACACCTTC.

The sample holds one count of this clone. The V and J genes are TRBV28 and TRBJ2-2; TRBD1 agrees at 7 bases. The germline V gene has CDR1 MDHEN and CDR2 SYDVKM. The CDR3 is 15 residues long. Trimming cost V 6 bases and J 0 bases; bases outside gene matches: 4. The CDR3 is CASRSGTANTGELFF. In nucleotides, the CDR3 is TGTGCCAGCAGATCCGGGACAGCGAACACCGGGGAGCTGTTTTTT.

The J gene is TRBJ1-5, the V gene TRBV9; D is uncertain. This CDR3 region has 15 residues. Germline values: CDR1 SGDLS, CDR2 YYNGEE. V was trimmed by 0 bases and J by 0 bases, leaving 7 bases between them. CDR3 amino acids: CASSVEADSNQPQHF. The DNA of the CDR3 is TGTGCCAGCAGCGTAGAGGCCGATAGCAATCAGCCCCAGCATTTT.

This clone appeared a single time. The J gene is TRBJ1-3, the V gene TRBV29-1; D is uncertain. Trimming stripped 5 bases from V and 0 bases from J, with 11 bases between. This CDR3 region has 14 residues. Germline values: CDR1 SQVTM, CDR2 ANQGSEA. CDR3 DNA sequence: TGCAGCGTTCGCGGTAGGAACTCTGGAAACACCATATATTTT. Protein sequence: CSVRGRNSGNTIYF.

The V call is TRBV6-2 or TRBV6-3, the J call TRBJ2-3; 7 bases fit TRBD1. Germline V CDR1 and CDR2: MNHEY, SVGEGT. The V and J ends lost 5 bases and 3 bases, in that order; junction bases with no gene match: 11. The CDR3 has 16 amino acids. CDR3 loop: CASSRDRVVGTDTQYF. DNA of the CDR3: TGTGCCAGCAGTCGCGACAGGGTGGTTGGAACAGATACGCAGTATTTT.

About this clone: The sample contains more than one DNA sequence encoding this CDR3. The V call is TRBV9, the J call TRBJ2-7; D possibly uses TRBD1 or TRBD2 (5 bases each). The V end was cut by 4 bases, the J end by 1 base, with 12 bases between. Germline V gives CDR1 SGDLS, CDR2 YYNGEE. CDR3 size: 14 residues. CDR3 loop: CASSPGTASYEQYF. CDR3 in DNA: TGTGCCAGCAGCCCAGGGACGGCATCCTACGAGCAGTACTTC.

This chain uses TRBV9 with TRBJ1-1; D is perhaps TRBD1 (5 bases). The CDR3 is 18 amino acids. V was trimmed by 4 bases and J by 2 bases, leaving 24 bases between them. Germline V gene lookup returns CDR1 SGDLS and CDR2 YYNGEE. The CDR3 DNA sequence: TGTGCCAGCAGCTCCCTCCAACTGGGGGGGTGGTTTAACACTGAAGCTTTCTTT. Protein: CASSSLQLGGWFNTEAFF.